Following are 21 T cell receptor beta chains from one sample sequenced in a study of blood T cell repertoires in COVID-19. Libraries were prepared by immunoSEQ multiplex PCR; TCRdb keeps only in-frame clonotypes and omits some of them. The sample includes 260,000 or so clones, approximately 85% of them seen just once. Sequencing was done on a sample of peripheral blood. The receptors were sampled from a woman in her 70s with acute or convalescent COVID-19.

The rearrangement links TRBV5-8 to TRBJ2-2; tentatively, D is TRBD1 (5 bases). Looked up from germline, CDR1 is SGHTS and CDR2 is YDEGEE. This CDR3 is 14 amino acids long. Trimming left V 7 bases short and J 3 bases short, with 13 bases between. The CDR3 bases are TGTGCCAGCTCCCGACAGCCCTACACCGGGGAGCTGTTTTTT. The encoded protein is CASSRQPYTGELFF.

This chain links TRBV4-3 with TRBJ2-1; 8 bases are a match to TRBD2. Trimming removed 1 base from V and 5 bases from J; junction bases left unmatched: 7. The germline CDR1 and CDR2 sequences are LGHNA and YSLEER. The CDR3 extends over 16 amino acids. In DNA, the CDR3 is TGCGCCAGCAGCCAAGTGGGAGGGACTAGACACAATGAGCAGTTCTTC. Its translation is CASSQVGGTRHNEQFF.

CDR3 in amino acids: CASSFMGAGANNEQFF. The CDR3 bases are TGTGCCAGCAGCTTTATGGGGGCGGGAGCGAACAATGAGCAGTTCTTC. This sequence joins TRBV7-2 and TRBJ2-1, with D tentatively TRBD2 (7 bases). This CDR3 region has 16 residues. V shed 3 bases and J shed 5 bases, with 17 bases lying between them. Germline V gene lookup returns CDR1 SGHTA and CDR2 FQGNSA. The whole variable domain, filled in from reference TRBV7-2 and TRBJ2-1, reads GAGVSQSPSNKVTEKGKDVELRCDPISGHTALYWYRQSLGQGLEFLIYFQGNSAPDKSGLPSDRFSAERTGGSVSTLTIQRTQQEDSAVYLCASSFMGAGANNEQFFGPGTRLTVL.

The rearrangement joins TRBV7-9 to TRBJ1-1; D gene ambiguous. The CDR3 extends over 14 amino acids. V was clipped by 2 bases and J by 2 bases, with 9 bases between them. The germline V gene has CDR1 SEHNR and CDR2 FQNEAQ (reference sequence). The CDR3 spells CASSLLAVNTEAFF. Here the CDR3 DNA reads TGTGCCAGCAGCTTACTCGCAGTAAACACTGAAGCTTTCTTT. The complete variable domain, with remaining parts taken from reference TRBV7-9 and TRBJ1-1, reads DTGVSQNPRHKITKRGQNVTFRCDPISEHNRLYWYRQTLGQGPEFLTYFQNEAQLEKSRLLSDRFSAERPKGSFSTLEIQRTEQGDSAMYLCASSLLAVNTEAFFGQGTRLTVV.

This chain links TRBV5-6 with TRBJ1-2, with D possibly matching TRBD1 (6 bases). CDR3 size: 14 residues. The ends were cut back, 4 bases at V and 4 bases at J, with 14 bases in the middle. From germline, CDR1 is SGHDT and CDR2 YYEEEE. The CDR3 coding sequence is TGTGCCAGCAGCCCGCTGGGGGCAGGCTATGGCTACACCTTC. It yields the protein CASSPLGAGYGYTF.

This sequence joins TRBV6-5 and TRBJ1-2; no clear D gene. Germline V gene sequence: CDR1 MNHEY, CDR2 SVGAGI. This CDR3 has 12 residues. V was clipped by 6 bases and J by 7 bases, with 12 bases between them. The CDR3: CASRPQRGGYTF. For the CDR3, the DNA is TGTGCCAGCAGACCCCAACGGGGTGGCTACACCTTC.

This clone appeared once. J is TRBJ2-3 and V is TRBV24-1, with D unresolved. Germline loops: CDR1 KGHDR, CDR2 SFDVKD. Trimming removed 6 bases at V and 4 bases at J, with 4 bases between. The CDR3 covers 11 residues. This CDR3 is CATSRADTQYF. DNA for the CDR3: TGTGCCACCAGTCGAGCAGATACGCAGTATTTT.

The chain carries TRBV7-2 and TRBJ1-1, with TRBD1 as a possible D gene (6 bases). The V and J ends lost 5 bases and 7 bases respectively, with 17 bases between them. The CDR3 extends over 14 amino acids. Germline CDR1 reads SGHTA; CDR2 reads FQGNSA. CDR3 sequence reads: CASSPQQGASEAFF. The CDR3 nucleotides are TGTGCCAGCAGCCCCCAACAGGGTGCAAGTGAAGCTTTCTTT. Together with reference TRBV7-2 and TRBJ1-1, the CDR3 gives the full variable domain: GAGVSQSPSNKVTEKGKDVELRCDPISGHTALYWYRQSLGQGLEFLIYFQGNSAPDKSGLPSDRFSAERTGGSVSTLTIQRTQQEDSAVYLCASSPQQGASEAFFGQGTRLTVV.

Only one count was recorded for this clone. The genes are TRBV7-2 and TRBJ1-4, with D possibly matching TRBD1 (6 bases). The germline V gene encodes CDR1 SGHTA and CDR2 FQGNSA. The V and J ends lost 7 bases and 7 bases respectively, with 19 bases between them. This CDR3 spans 15 amino acids. The CDR3 is CASTRLEGVREKLFF. CDR3 bases: TGTGCCAGCACCCGTCTCGAGGGGGTTCGTGAAAAACTGTTTTTT.

The chain employs TRBV4-3 and TRBJ1-6; the D gene is possibly TRBD1 (6 bases). The CDR3 loop spans 15 amino acids. Germline V gives CDR1 LGHNA, CDR2 YSLEER. V shed 3 bases and J shed 7 bases, with 13 bases lying between them. The CDR3, as DNA: TGCGCCAGCAGCCATGAACAGGGCGGGAATTCACCCCTCCACTTT. Translation: CASSHEQGGNSPLHF.

This chain links TRBV5-1 with TRBJ2-5; TRBD1 agrees at 7 bases. This CDR3 spans 13 amino acids. Germline V CDR1 and CDR2: SGHRS, YFSETQ. The V and J ends lost 4 bases and 5 bases, in that order; junction bases with no gene match: 5. The CDR3 spells CASSLGQTETQYF. Here the CDR3 DNA reads TGCGCCAGCAGCCTGGGACAGACGGAGACCCAGTACTTC.

This clone was found once. This rearrangement joins TRBV3-1 (or the pseudogene TRBV3-2) to TRBJ2-2, with a tentative D call TRBD2 (6 bases). Germline CDR1 and CDR2: LGHDT and YNNKEL (reference sequence). CDR3 length equals 14 residues. The V end lost 7 bases, the J end lost 2 bases, and 11 bases lay between the germline ends. The CDR3 sequence: CASTSGVNTGELFF. In DNA, the CDR3 is TGTGCCAGCACCTCGGGGGTAAACACCGGGGAGCTGTTTTTT.

This clone was found a few times. At the DNA level, this CDR3 is encoded by other sequences in the same sample as well. J is TRBJ1-1 and V is TRBV5-4, with D possibly being TRBD1 (6 bases). Trimming took 1 base from V and 0 from J, leaving 7 bases between them. Germline CDR1 SGHNT, CDR2 YYREEE (reference sequence). This CDR3 has 14 amino acids. The CDR3 DNA reads TGTGCCAGCAGCTTGCAGGGGATGAACACTGAAGCTTTCTTT. It is translated as CASSLQGMNTEAFF.

The gene calls are TRBV24-1 and TRBJ2-3; 11 bases map to TRBD1. Trimming at V came to 5 bases and at J to 0 bases, leaving 12 bases not matched to a gene. CDR1 is KGHDR, CDR2 SFDVKD, per germline. The CDR3 is made up of 19 amino acids. CDR3 sequence: CATSAPSGTGGTSTDTQYF. The CDR3, as DNA: TGTGCCACCAGTGCCCCGTCCGGGACAGGGGGGACTAGCACAGATACGCAGTATTTT.

The chain joins TRBV4-3 to TRBJ2-3, with 9 bases matching TRBD2. Unmatched junction bases numbered 8, after V lost 3 bases and J lost 1 base. The germline V gene encodes CDR1 LGHNA and CDR2 YSLEER. The CDR3 sequence is 17 residues long. The CDR3 protein is CASSQYQRGEGTDTQYF. CDR3 nucleotides: TGCGCCAGCAGCCAGTACCAGCGGGGGGAAGGCACAGATACGCAGTATTTT.

The V call is TRBV28, the J call TRBJ1-5; 7 nucleotides line up with TRBD1. The CDR3 runs 15 residues. The junction had 7 bases not matched to a gene; V was cut back by 6 bases and J by 2 bases. CDR1 MDHEN and CDR2 SYDVKM come from the germline V gene. CDR3 loop: CASREGQIGNQPQHF. In DNA, the CDR3 is TGTGCCAGCAGGGAGGGACAGATAGGCAATCAGCCCCAGCATTTT.

The chain employs TRBV3-1 (or the pseudogene TRBV3-2) and TRBJ1-1, with D maybe TRBD1 (5 bases). V lost 5 bases to trimming and J lost 7 bases, with 17 bases between them. Germline V gene sequence: CDR1 LGHDT, CDR2 YNNKEL (reference sequence). CDR3 size: 14 residues. Written as DNA, the CDR3 is TGTGCCAGCAGCGGTCCAGGGAGGAGATATGAAGCTTTCTTT. This codes for CASSGPGRRYEAFF.

This clone was counted between two and nine times. This chain uses TRBV5-1 with TRBJ1-3; 7 nucleotides match TRBD1. The CDR3 loop spans 17 amino acids. The trim removed 3 bases at V and 0 bases at J, leaving 9 bases unmatched. Germline V CDR1 and CDR2: SGHRS, YFSETQ. The CDR3 nucleotides are TGCGCCAGCAGCTCCCTGACAGGGACCTTCTCTGGAAACACCATATATTTT. Protein: CASSSLTGTFSGNTIYF.

This clone has only a few counts. The rearrangement links TRBV28 to TRBJ1-1, with D possibly matching TRBD1 (6 bases). Per germline, CDR1 MDHEN and CDR2 SYDVKM. The CDR3 is 13 amino acids. The ends were cut back, 6 bases at V and 3 bases at J, with 11 bases in the middle. CDR3 nucleotide sequence: TGTGCCAGCAGAGAGGGGGGGTACACTGAAGCTTTCTTT. It yields the protein CASREGGYTEAFF.

The chain carries TRBV12-5 and TRBJ1-2; 7 bases fit TRBD1. J was trimmed by 8 bases and V by 3 bases; bases with no gene match: 6. The CDR3 is made up of 13 amino acids. The germline CDR1 and CDR2 sequences are LGHNT and FRNRAP. The CDR3 DNA follows: TGTGCTAGTGGTTTACCTGGGACAGACGGCTACACCTTC. Amino acid sequence: CASGLPGTDGYTF.

V and J are TRBV21-1 and TRBJ2-1; no DNA check was done on the table's D call, TRBD2. TRBV21-1 is an annotated pseudogene. This CDR3 is built from 15 residues. The CDR3 here is CASSKRLVYPNEQFF. The DNA for the CDR3 is TGTGCCAGCAGCAAAAGGCTAGTCTATCCTAATGAGCAGTTCTTC.